What follows are 4 T cell receptor beta chains derived from one specimen sequenced in a study of cytomegalovirus exposure and HLA in healthy donors. The PCR had 60 Vbeta and 13 Jbeta primers. TCRdb keeps only in-frame clones here, not all; method: immunoSEQ multiplex PCR. Among 150,000 to 200,000 clones listed, roughly four fifths were seen once. Sequencing was done on a sample of PBMCs. The receptors stem from a woman between 25 and 40 years old in good health and CMV-seropositive.

The chain carries TRBV13 and TRBJ2-5, with 8 bases that match TRBD2. V lost 5 bases to trimming and J lost 4 bases; unmatched junction nucleotides: 3. The germline gives CDR1 PRHDT, CDR2 FYEKMQ (reference sequence). The CDR3 runs 13 residues. CDR3 sequence: CASSPRGGETQYF. CDR3 bases: TGTGCCAGCAGCCCTCGGGGGGGAGAGACCCAGTACTTC.

The gene calls are TRBV27 and TRBJ2-7; the D gene is possibly TRBD1 (6 bases). Germline V CDR1 and CDR2: MNHEY, SMNVEV (reference sequence). V lost 6 bases and J lost 3, with 21 bases in between. This CDR3 region has 16 residues. In DNA form, the CDR3 reads TGTGCCAGCAGCCCCGCCGCCGGAAACAGGGTCTACGAGCAGTACTTC. This gives the protein CASSPAAGNRVYEQYF.

This sequence joins TRBV18 and TRBJ1-1, with TRBD1 as a possible D gene (5 bases). This CDR3 has 17 residues. The V and J ends lost 3 bases and 1 base respectively, with 18 bases between them. CDR1 and CDR2 from the germline V gene are KGHSH and LQKENI. This CDR3 reads CASSPRQTQVANTEAFF. In nucleotides, the CDR3 is TGTGCCAGCTCACCTAGACAGACCCAGGTGGCGAACACTGAAGCTTTCTTT.

The V gene is TRBV27, the J gene TRBJ2-7, with D perhaps matching TRBD2 (7 bases). V was clipped by 6 bases and J by 3 bases, with 9 bases between them. Germline CDR1 reads MNHEY; CDR2 reads SMNVEV (reference sequence). CDR3 size: 12 residues. This CDR3 is CASRGGGYEQYF. The CDR3, as DNA: TGTGCCAGCAGGGGAGGGGGCTACGAGCAGTACTTC.